The TCR beta chain described here comes from a study of OX40 agonist ivuxolimab in advanced cancers. TCRdb's copy holds only in-frame clones and misses some; the assay was immunoSEQ multiplex PCR. This table has about 76,000 clones, roughly 85% appearing once. The V end was cut by 2 bases, the J end by 3 bases, with 5 bases between. There are 12 residues in the CDR3. Germline V gives CDR1 SGHDT, CDR2 YYEEEE. The rearrangement uses TRBV5-6 and TRBJ1-1; D call uncertain. The sequence derives from an adult with an advanced solid tumor such as melanoma, head and neck, liver or kidney cancer. The input for sequencing was CD4+ or CD8+ T cells sorted from blood, taken in a trial of the OX40 agonist ivuxolimab. In DNA, the CDR3 is TGTGCCAGCAGCTTCACTTACACTGAAGCTTTCTTT. As protein: CASSFTYTEAFF.